Presented here are 10 T cell receptor beta chains from one specimen sequenced in a study of cytomegalovirus exposure and HLA in healthy donors. The primer mix had 60 Vbeta and 13 Jbeta primers. Repertoires were generated with immunoSEQ multiplex PCR, while TCRdb's copy carries only in-frame clones and drops some. The table lists tens of thousands of clones, less than 80% of them singletons. Sequenced material: PBMCs. The receptors stem from a middle-aged woman in good health and CMV-seronegative.

The V call is TRBV6-5, the J call TRBJ2-7; tentative D call: TRBD1 (5 bases). The germline V gene has CDR1 MNHEY and CDR2 SVGAGI. The CDR3 consists of 15 residues. Trimming left V 2 bases short and J 2 bases short, with 13 bases between. CDR3 region: CASSYVAGSPYEQYF. The CDR3 DNA sequence: TGTGCCAGCAGTTACGTAGCAGGGTCTCCCTACGAGCAGTACTTC.

The chain joins TRBV11-2 to TRBJ2-3, with 9 positions matching TRBD2. The trim removed 5 bases at V and 6 bases at J, leaving 18 bases unmatched. The CDR3 runs to 18 residues. The germline CDR1 and CDR2 sequences are SGHAT and FQNNGV. CDR3 sequence (DNA): TGTGCCAGCAGCCCCTCCGGGACTAGCTCCACCGTCGGGGATACGCAGTATTTT. Amino acid sequence: CASSPSGTSSTVGDTQYF. Variable domain in full (rest from reference TRBV11-2 and TRBJ2-3): EAGVAQSPRYKIIEKRQSVAFWCNPISGHATLYWYQQILGQGPKLLIQFQNNGVVDDSQLPKDRFSAERLKGVDSTLKIQPAKLEDSAVYLCASSPSGTSSTVGDTQYFGPGTRLTVL.

The gene calls are TRBV13 and TRBJ2-7; weak D call: TRBD2 (6 bases). V dropped 0 bases and J dropped 0 bases, with 18 bases sitting between them. There are 18 residues in the CDR3. Per the germline V gene, CDR1 is PRHDT and CDR2 is FYEKMQ (reference sequence). CDR3 sequence: CASSLGPFQRANSYEQYF. The CDR3, as DNA: TGTGCCAGCAGCTTAGGTCCTTTCCAGCGGGCCAACTCCTACGAGCAGTACTTC.

The J gene is TRBJ2-3, the V gene TRBV7-9; D ambiguous. This CDR3 is built from 12 residues. Germline-derived CDR1 and CDR2 are SEHNR and FQNEAQ (reference sequence). V lost 4 bases and J 6 bases, leaving 8 bases between the germline ends. CDR3 in DNA: TGTGCCAGCAGCTCGAGCTACGATACGCAGTATTTT. Residues: CASSSSYDTQYF.

The chain couples TRBV12-5 to TRBJ2-7; 7 bases are a match to TRBD1. This CDR3 is 14 amino acids long. After removal of 5 bases from V and 2 bases from J, the junction contained 6 bases not matched to a gene. Germline V gene data show CDR1 as LGHNT and CDR2 as FRNRAP. CDR3 DNA: TGTGCTAGTGGTCACCGGACAGGTCCCTACGAGCAGTACTTC. Protein: CASGHRTGPYEQYF.

V usage is TRBV27 and J usage is TRBJ1-6, with TRBD1 matching over 8 bases. CDR3 length: 13 residues. With V trimmed by 3 bases and J by 11 bases, 3 bases remained unmatched. Germline values: CDR1 MNHEY, CDR2 SMNVEV (reference sequence). This chain's CDR3 is CASSLRTGPPLHF. The CDR3 DNA reads as TGTGCCAGCAGTTTGAGGACAGGGCCACCCCTCCACTTT.

The chain has TRBV5-4 and TRBJ2-3, with 11 positions matching TRBD2. Germline CDR1 SGHNT, CDR2 YYREEE (reference sequence). CDR3 length equals 16 residues. V trimming: 4 bases; J trimming: 0 bases; junction bases outside the gene matches: 4. The CDR3, as DNA: TGTGCCAGCAGCCCCGGGACTAGCGGTAGCACAGATACGCAGTATTTT. It is translated as CASSPGTSGSTDTQYF.

The J gene is TRBJ2-1, the V gene TRBV30; the match to TRBD2 covers 11 bases. The CDR3 contains 13 residues. Losses at the gene ends were 1 base for V and 16 bases for J; bases not matched to a gene: 9. Germline CDR1 reads GTSNPN; CDR2 reads SVGIG (reference sequence). The CDR3 DNA sequence: TGTGCCTGGAGTGCTGGGCGGGGACTAGCGGATTTCTTC. Amino acid sequence: CAWSAGRGLADFF.

V and J are TRBV5-1 and TRBJ2-7; D perhaps matches TRBD2 (5 bases). There are 13 residues in the CDR3. Germline values: CDR1 SGHRS, CDR2 YFSETQ. The V gene lost 7 bases and the J gene lost 0 bases, with 11 bases spanning the gap. CDR3 DNA sequence: TGCGCCAGCTCAACGGGGAGCTCCTACGAGCAGTACTTC. Encoded protein: CASSTGSSYEQYF.

This clone was counted between two and nine times. V and J are TRBV5-1 and TRBJ2-2; D unclear. Germline loops: CDR1 SGHRS, CDR2 YFSETQ. This CDR3 comprises 16 residues. Trimming took off 0 bases at V and 0 bases at J, with 9 bases between the two ends. In DNA form, the CDR3 reads TGCGCCAGCAGCTTGGGGTATACAGCGAACACCGGGGAGCTGTTTTTT. Encoded protein: CASSLGYTANTGELFF.